This T cell receptor (beta chain) was documented in a study of shared clonotypes between healthy human individuals. Notes on the study in general: The sharing of 4.5% to 5.5% of naive CD4 clonotypes was seen across a handful of donors. Larger estimated richness was generally recorded for naive subsets relative to memory subsets. Clonotype sharing among donors was expected to depend on sequencing depth.

Naive CD8 cells were CD45RO-negative, positively selected for CCR7, excluding terminally differentiated effector memory CD45RA+ cells. This CDR3 contains 14 residues. CDR1 MNHEY and CDR2 SVGAGI come from the germline V gene. The assay was immunoSEQ multiplex PCR, and TCRdb's table has in-frame clones only and misses some. The repertoire holds around 640,000 clones, with 95% to 97% as singletons. On this clone itself: Its antigen is not known.

The chain employs TRBV6-5 and TRBJ2-5; D is undetermined. The end of the DNA is better explained by TRBJ2-7, so the J call may be wrong. The material sequenced was naive CD8+ T cells sorted from blood. The TCR originated in a woman aged 25-40 years in good health. CDR3 nucleotides: TGTGCCAGCAGCACCTCGGTGTATGGCCGCGAGCAGTACTTC. This gives the protein CASSTSVYGREQYF.